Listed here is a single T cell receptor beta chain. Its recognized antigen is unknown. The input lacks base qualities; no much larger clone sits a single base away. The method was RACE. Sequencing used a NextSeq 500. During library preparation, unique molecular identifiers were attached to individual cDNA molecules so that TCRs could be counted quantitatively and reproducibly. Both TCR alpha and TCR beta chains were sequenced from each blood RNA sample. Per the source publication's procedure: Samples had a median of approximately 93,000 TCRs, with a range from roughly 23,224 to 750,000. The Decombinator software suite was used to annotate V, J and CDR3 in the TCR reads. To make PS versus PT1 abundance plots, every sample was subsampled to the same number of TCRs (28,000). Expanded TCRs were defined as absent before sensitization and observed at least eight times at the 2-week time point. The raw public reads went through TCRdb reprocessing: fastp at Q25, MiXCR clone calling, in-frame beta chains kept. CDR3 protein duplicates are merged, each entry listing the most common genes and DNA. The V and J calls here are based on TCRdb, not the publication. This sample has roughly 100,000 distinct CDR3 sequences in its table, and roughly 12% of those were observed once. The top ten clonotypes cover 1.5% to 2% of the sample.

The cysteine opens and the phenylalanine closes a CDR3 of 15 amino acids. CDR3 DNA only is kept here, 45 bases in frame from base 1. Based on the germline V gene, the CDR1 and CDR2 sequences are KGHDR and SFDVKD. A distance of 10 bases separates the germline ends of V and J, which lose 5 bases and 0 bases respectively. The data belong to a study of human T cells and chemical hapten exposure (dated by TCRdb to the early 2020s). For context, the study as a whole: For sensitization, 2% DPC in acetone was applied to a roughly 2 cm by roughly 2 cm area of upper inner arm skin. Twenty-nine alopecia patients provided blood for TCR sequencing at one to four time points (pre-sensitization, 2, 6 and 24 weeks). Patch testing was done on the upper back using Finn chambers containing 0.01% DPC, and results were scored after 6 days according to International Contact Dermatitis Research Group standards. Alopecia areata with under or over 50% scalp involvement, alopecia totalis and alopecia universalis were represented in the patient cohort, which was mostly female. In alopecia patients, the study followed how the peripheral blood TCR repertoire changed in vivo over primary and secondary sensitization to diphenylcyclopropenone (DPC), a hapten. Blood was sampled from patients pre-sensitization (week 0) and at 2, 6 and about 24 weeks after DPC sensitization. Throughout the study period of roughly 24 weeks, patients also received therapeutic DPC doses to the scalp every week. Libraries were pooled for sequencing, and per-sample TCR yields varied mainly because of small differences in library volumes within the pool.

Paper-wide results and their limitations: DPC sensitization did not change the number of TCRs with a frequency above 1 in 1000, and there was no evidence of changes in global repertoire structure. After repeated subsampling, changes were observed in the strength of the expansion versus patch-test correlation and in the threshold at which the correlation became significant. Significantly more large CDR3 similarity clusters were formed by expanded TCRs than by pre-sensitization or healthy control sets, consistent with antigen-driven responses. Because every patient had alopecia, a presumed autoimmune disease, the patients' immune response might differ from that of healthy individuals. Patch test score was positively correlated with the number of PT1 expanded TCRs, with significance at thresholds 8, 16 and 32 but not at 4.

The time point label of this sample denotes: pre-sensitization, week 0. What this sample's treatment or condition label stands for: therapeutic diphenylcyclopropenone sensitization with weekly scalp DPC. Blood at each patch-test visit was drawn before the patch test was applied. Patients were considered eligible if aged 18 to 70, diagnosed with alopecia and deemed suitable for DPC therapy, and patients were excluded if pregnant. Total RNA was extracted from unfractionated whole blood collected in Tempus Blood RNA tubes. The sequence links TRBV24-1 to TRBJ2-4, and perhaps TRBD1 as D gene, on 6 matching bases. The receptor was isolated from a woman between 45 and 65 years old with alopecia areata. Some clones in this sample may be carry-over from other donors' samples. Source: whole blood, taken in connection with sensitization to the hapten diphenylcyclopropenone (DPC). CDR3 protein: CATSGGPGAKNIQYF. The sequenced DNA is TGTGCCACCAGTGGGGGGCCCGGAGCCAAAAACATTCAGTACTTC.